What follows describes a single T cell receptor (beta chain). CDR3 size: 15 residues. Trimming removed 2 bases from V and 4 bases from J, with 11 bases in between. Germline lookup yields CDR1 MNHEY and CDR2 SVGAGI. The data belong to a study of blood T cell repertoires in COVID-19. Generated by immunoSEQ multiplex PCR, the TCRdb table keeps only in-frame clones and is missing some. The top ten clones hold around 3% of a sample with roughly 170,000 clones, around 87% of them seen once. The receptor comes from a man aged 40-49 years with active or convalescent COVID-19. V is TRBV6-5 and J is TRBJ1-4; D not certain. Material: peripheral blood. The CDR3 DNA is TGTGCCAGCAGTTACCGGAGGACCAATAATGAAAAACTGTTTTTT. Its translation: CASSYRRTNNEKLFF.